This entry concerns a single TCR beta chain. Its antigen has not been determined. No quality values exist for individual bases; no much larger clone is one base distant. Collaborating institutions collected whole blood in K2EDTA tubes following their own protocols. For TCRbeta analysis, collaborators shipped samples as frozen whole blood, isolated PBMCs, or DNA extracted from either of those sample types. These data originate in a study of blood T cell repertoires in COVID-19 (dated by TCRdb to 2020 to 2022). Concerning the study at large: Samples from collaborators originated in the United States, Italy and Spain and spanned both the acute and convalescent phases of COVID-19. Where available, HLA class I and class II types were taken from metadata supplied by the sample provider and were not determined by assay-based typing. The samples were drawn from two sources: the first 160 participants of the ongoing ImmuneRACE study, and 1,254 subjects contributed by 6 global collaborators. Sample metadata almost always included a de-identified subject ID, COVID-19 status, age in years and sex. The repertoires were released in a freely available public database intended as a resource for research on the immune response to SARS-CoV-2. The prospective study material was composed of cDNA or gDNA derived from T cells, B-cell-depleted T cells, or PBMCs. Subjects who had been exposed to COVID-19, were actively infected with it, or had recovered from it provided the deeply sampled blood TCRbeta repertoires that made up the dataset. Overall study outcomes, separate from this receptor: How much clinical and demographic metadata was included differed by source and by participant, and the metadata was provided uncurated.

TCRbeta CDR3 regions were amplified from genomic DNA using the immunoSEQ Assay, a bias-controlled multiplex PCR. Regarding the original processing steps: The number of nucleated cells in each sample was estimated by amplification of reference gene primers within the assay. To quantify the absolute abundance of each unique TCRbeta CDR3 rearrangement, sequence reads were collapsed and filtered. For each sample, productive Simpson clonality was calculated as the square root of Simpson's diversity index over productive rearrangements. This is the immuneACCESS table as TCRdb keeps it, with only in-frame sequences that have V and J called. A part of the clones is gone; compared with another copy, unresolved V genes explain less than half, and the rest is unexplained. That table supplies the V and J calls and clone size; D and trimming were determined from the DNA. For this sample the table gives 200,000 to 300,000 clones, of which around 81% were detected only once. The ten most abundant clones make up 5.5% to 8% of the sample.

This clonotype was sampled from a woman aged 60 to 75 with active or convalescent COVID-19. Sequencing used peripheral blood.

The base sequence is TGTGCCAGCAGCGTATACAGGCCCAGCTACGAGCAGTACGTC. Its coded protein is CASSVYRPSYEQYV. The chain was built from TRBV11-2 and TRBJ2-7; a tentative D call is TRBD1 (5 bases match). The CDR3 numbers 14 residues from cysteine through valine. CDR3 DNA is the only sequence kept; it has 42 bases, read in frame from the first base. The CDR1 and CDR2 encoded by the germline V gene are SGHAT and FQNNGV. V is clipped by 5 bases and J by 3 bases, and the sequence between their germline boundaries is 14 bases long.